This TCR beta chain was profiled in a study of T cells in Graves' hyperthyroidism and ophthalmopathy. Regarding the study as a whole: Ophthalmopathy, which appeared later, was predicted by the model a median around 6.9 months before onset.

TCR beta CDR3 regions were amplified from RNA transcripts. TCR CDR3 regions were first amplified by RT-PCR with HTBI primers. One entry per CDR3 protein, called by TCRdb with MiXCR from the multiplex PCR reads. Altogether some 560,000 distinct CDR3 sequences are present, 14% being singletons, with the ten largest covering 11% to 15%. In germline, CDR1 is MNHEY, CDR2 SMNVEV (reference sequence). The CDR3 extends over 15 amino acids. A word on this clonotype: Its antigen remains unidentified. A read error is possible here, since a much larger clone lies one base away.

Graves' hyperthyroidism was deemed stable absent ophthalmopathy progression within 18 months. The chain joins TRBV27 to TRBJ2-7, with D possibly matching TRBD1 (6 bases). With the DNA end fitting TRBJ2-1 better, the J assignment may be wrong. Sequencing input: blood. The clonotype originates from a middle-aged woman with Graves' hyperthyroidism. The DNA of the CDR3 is TGTGCCAGCCCAAAGCAGGACAGAAGCTCCTACGAGCAGTTCTTC. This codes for CASPKQDRSSYEQFF.